A selection of T cell receptor beta chains follows, all from one sample in a study of immune cell composition in non-small cell lung cancer. The data were produced by immunoSEQ multiplex PCR, yet TCRdb's version contains in-frame clones alone and is incomplete. The sample lists thousands of clones, 65% to 70% seen once, with 9.5% to 12% in the top ten. Sequenced input: non-adjacent lung tissue. The receptors shown here come from a human donor with non-small cell lung cancer. The CDR3 runs from the conserved cysteine through the conserved F or W. D genes are given only for firm matches. The size entry is marked missing in some rows and otherwise reads once, few, many or a size class.

V gene: TRBV4-2
clone size: -
J gene: TRBJ1-4
D gene: -
CDR3 DNA: TGTGCCAGCAGCCAAGGATTGGGCTTAGATGAAAAACTGTTTTTT
CDR3 protein: CASSQGLGLDEKLFF

V gene: TRBV29-1
clone size: few
J gene: TRBJ2-5
D gene: TRBD2
CDR3 DNA: TGCAGCGTTGAAGAGGGACTAGGAAGACAAGAGACCCAGTACTTC
CDR3 protein: CSVEEGLGRQETQYF

V gene: TRBV7-3
clone size: -
J gene: TRBJ1-2
D gene: -
CDR3 DNA: TGTGCCAGCAGCGAGACTAACTATGGCTACACCTTC
CDR3 protein: CASSETNYGYTF

V gene: TRBV7-8
clone size: once
J gene: TRBJ2-7
D gene: -
CDR3 DNA: TGTGCCAGCAGCTTAGGGTTATCTACCTACGAGCAGTACTTC
CDR3 protein: CASSLGLSTYEQYF

V gene: TRBV9
clone size: -
J gene: TRBJ2-5
D gene: TRBD2
CDR3 DNA: TGTGCCAGCAGCGTATCCGGACTAGCGGGGGAGACCCAGTACTTC
CDR3 protein: CASSVSGLAGETQYF

V gene: TRBV19
clone size: -
J gene: TRBJ2-7
D gene: -
CDR3 DNA: TGTGCCAGTAGTTTCAGGGGTTCCTTCTACGAGCAGTACTTC
CDR3 protein: CASSFRGSFYEQYF

V gene: TRBV11-2
clone size: -
J gene: TRBJ2-3
D gene: TRBD2
CDR3 DNA: TGTGCCAGCAGCATCCGGACTAGCGGCCACACAGATACGCAGTATTTT
CDR3 protein: CASSIRTSGHTDTQYF

V gene: TRBV27
clone size: -
J gene: TRBJ1-6
D gene: TRBD1
CDR3 DNA: TGTGCCAGCAGTTTACATCCCACAGGGGGAGGTAATTCACCCCTCCACTTT
CDR3 protein: CASSLHPTGGGNSPLHF

V gene: TRBV5-5
clone size: -
J gene: TRBJ1-6
D gene: -
CDR3 DNA: TGTGCCAGCAGCTTGGTGGGGGGGGCGCGTAATTCACCCCTCCACTTT
CDR3 protein: CASSLVGGARNSPLHF

V gene: TRBV5-1
clone size: -
J gene: TRBJ2-2
D gene: -
CDR3 DNA: TGCGCCAGCAGTACGACAGTCACCGGGGAGCTGTTTTTT
CDR3 protein: CASSTTVTGELFF

V gene: TRBV28
clone size: once
J gene: TRBJ2-7
D gene: -
CDR3 DNA: TGTGCCAGCAGTTTATCTCTACTAGCACGAGAGCAGTACTTC
CDR3 protein: CASSLSLLAREQYF

V gene: TRBV28
clone size: few
J gene: TRBJ2-7
D gene: -
CDR3 DNA: TGTGCCAGCAGGTCAAGAATACAGGGATACGAGCAGTACTTC
CDR3 protein: CASRSRIQGYEQYF

V gene: TRBV4-1
clone size: -
J gene: TRBJ2-2
D gene: TRBD2
CDR3 DNA: TGCGCCAGCAGCCGGACTAGCGGGGGGGCGAACACCGGGGAGCTGTTTTTT
CDR3 protein: CASSRTSGGANTGELFF

V gene: TRBV6-6
clone size: -
J gene: TRBJ2-7
D gene: TRBD2
CDR3 DNA: TGTGCCGGCGGGAGGGGCGCAGGCTACGAGCAGTACTTC
CDR3 protein: CAGGRGAGYEQYF

V gene: TRBV5-8
clone size: -
J gene: TRBJ2-2
D gene: -
CDR3 DNA: TGTGCCAGCAGCTTACGACCGGGCACCGGGGAGCTGTTTTTT
CDR3 protein: CASSLRPGTGELFF

V gene: TRBV5-4
clone size: -
J gene: TRBJ2-1
D gene: TRBD2
CDR3 DNA: TGTGCCAGCAGTTCCGGGACTAGCGGGAGGTTAGGGACCAATGAGCAGTTCTTC
CDR3 protein: CASSSGTSGRLGTNEQFF

V gene: TRBV6-1
clone size: few
J gene: TRBJ1-5
D gene: TRBD1
CDR3 DNA: TGTGCCAGCAGTGGCCTCCGGGACAGGGGGAGTCAGCCCCAGCATTTT
CDR3 protein: CASSGLRDRGSQPQHF

V gene: TRBV5-4
clone size: -
J gene: TRBJ2-7
D gene: -
CDR3 DNA: TGTGCCAGCAGCTTCGATTCTGCGGGGCACTACGAGCAGTACTTC
CDR3 protein: CASSFDSAGHYEQYF

V gene: TRBV2
clone size: -
J gene: TRBJ1-1
D gene: TRBD1
CDR3 DNA: TGTGCCAAGACAGGGGGCCGGGTCACTGAAGCTTTCTTT
CDR3 protein: CAKTGGRVTEAFF

V gene: TRBV28
clone size: -
J gene: TRBJ2-6
D gene: -
CDR3 DNA: TGTGCCAGCAATAAAGAGGTATATGGGGCCAACGTCCTGACTTTC
CDR3 protein: CASNKEVYGANVLTF

V gene: TRBV28
clone size: -
J gene: TRBJ1-4
D gene: TRBD1
CDR3 DNA: TGTGCCAGCAGACCCGGGACAGCCGCATCCCTCTTTAATGAAAAACTGTTTTTT
CDR3 protein: CASRPGTAASLFNEKLFF

V gene: TRBV5-4
clone size: -
J gene: TRBJ2-3
D gene: TRBD1
CDR3 DNA: TGTGCCAGCAGCGCCGGACAGGGGGGAGGCACAGATACGCAGTATTTT
CDR3 protein: CASSAGQGGGTDTQYF

V gene: TRBV11-3
clone size: -
J gene: TRBJ2-2
D gene: TRBD2
CDR3 DNA: TGTGCCAGCAGCTTGGGGGGACTAGCGGGGAACACCGGGGAGCTGTTTTTT
CDR3 protein: CASSLGGLAGNTGELFF

V gene: TRBV27
clone size: -
J gene: TRBJ2-7
D gene: -
CDR3 DNA: TGTGCCAGCAGTCGACAACACACAACCTACGAGCAGTACTTC
CDR3 protein: CASSRQHTTYEQYF

V gene: TRBV18
clone size: -
J gene: TRBJ2-2
D gene: TRBD1
CDR3 DNA: TGTGCCAGCTCACCACCGGGACAGGTGAACACCGGGGAGCTGTTTTTT
CDR3 protein: CASSPPGQVNTGELFF

V gene: TRBV28
clone size: -
J gene: TRBJ2-4
D gene: -
CDR3 DNA: TGTGCCAGCAGTTTTAGGGGCATCCGGGCCACTGGAGCCAAAAACATTCAGTACTTC
CDR3 protein: CASSFRGIRATGAKNIQYF

V gene: TRBV2
clone size: -
J gene: TRBJ2-2
D gene: -
CDR3 DNA: TGTGCCAGCAGGGGGACATTTTACACCGGGGAGCTGTTTTTT
CDR3 protein: CASRGTFYTGELFF

V gene: TRBV5-5
clone size: once
J gene: TRBJ2-5
D gene: -
CDR3 DNA: TGTGCCAGCAGCTTGGTTCCTCGCAGGGAAGAGACCCAGTACTTC
CDR3 protein: CASSLVPRREETQYF

V gene: TRBV7-2
clone size: -
J gene: TRBJ2-7
D gene: -
CDR3 DNA: TGTGCCAGCAGCTCGACTTGGATCCCAGTTCCCTACGAGCAGTACTTC
CDR3 protein: CASSSTWIPVPYEQYF

V gene: TRBV5-6
clone size: -
J gene: TRBJ1-2
D gene: -
CDR3 DNA: TGTGCCAGCAGCGGGGGCCTAGCTAACTATGGCTACACCTTC
CDR3 protein: CASSGGLANYGYTF

V gene: TRBV28
clone size: -
J gene: TRBJ2-3
D gene: -
CDR3 DNA: TGTGCCAGCAGGGCACCTAGCACAGATACGCAGTATTTT
CDR3 protein: CASRAPSTDTQYF

V gene: TRBV2
clone size: -
J gene: TRBJ2-1
D gene: TRBD1
CDR3 DNA: TGTGCCAGCAGTCCAGGGACAGGGGCGGGCAATGAGCAGTTCTTC
CDR3 protein: CASSPGTGAGNEQFF

V gene: TRBV5-4
clone size: -
J gene: TRBJ2-7
D gene: TRBD2
CDR3 DNA: TGTGCCAGCAGGAAGAGAGGTACCGGGACTAGCTCCTACGAGCAGTACTTC
CDR3 protein: CASRKRGTGTSSYEQYF

V gene: TRBV6-6
clone size: once
J gene: TRBJ1-1
D gene: -
CDR3 DNA: TGTGCCAGCAGTTGGACAGTGAACACTGAAGCTTTCTTT
CDR3 protein: CASSWTVNTEAFF

V gene: TRBV28
clone size: -
J gene: TRBJ2-5
D gene: TRBD2
CDR3 DNA: TGTGCCAGCAGTTTATCGGGGGGTTTCCAAGAGACCCAGTACTTC
CDR3 protein: CASSLSGGFQETQYF

V gene: TRBV6-1
clone size: -
J gene: TRBJ1-1
D gene: -
CDR3 DNA: TGTGCCAGCAGGGAGGCGAAGAACACTGAAGCTTTCTTT
CDR3 protein: CASREAKNTEAFF

V gene: TRBV28
clone size: -
J gene: TRBJ2-2
D gene: -
CDR3 DNA: TGTGCCAGCTCCCTGTTGAACACCGGGGAGCTGTTTTTT
CDR3 protein: CASSLLNTGELFF

V gene: TRBV10-3
clone size: -
J gene: TRBJ2-1
D gene: TRBD2
CDR3 DNA: TGTGCCATCAACGACCCGACTAGCGGGATGGGGGTTGACTACAATGAGCAGTTCTTC
CDR3 protein: CAINDPTSGMGVDYNEQFF

V gene: TRBV5-1
clone size: -
J gene: TRBJ2-3
D gene: -
CDR3 DNA: TGCGCCAGCAGCGACCAGGGTGATACGCAGTATTTT
CDR3 protein: CASSDQGDTQYF

V gene: TRBV10-3
clone size: -
J gene: TRBJ2-2
D gene: TRBD1
CDR3 DNA: TGTGCCATAAACGGACAGGGTGAAGATGGGACCGGGGAGCTGTTTTTT
CDR3 protein: CAINGQGEDGTGELFF

V gene: TRBV5-1
clone size: -
J gene: TRBJ2-3
D gene: -
CDR3 DNA: TGCGCCAGCAGCTTACTAGGGCGCACAGATACGCAGTATTTT
CDR3 protein: CASSLLGRTDTQYF

V gene: TRBV11-3
clone size: -
J gene: TRBJ2-7
D gene: TRBD2
CDR3 DNA: TGTGCCAGCAGCTTAGATAACCTGGGAGGGGATGCGCAGTACTTC
CDR3 protein: CASSLDNLGGDAQYF

V gene: TRBV2
clone size: -
J gene: TRBJ2-3
D gene: -
CDR3 DNA: TGTGCCAGCAGTGAAGGGGGAGGCACAGATACGCAGTATTTT
CDR3 protein: CASSEGGGTDTQYF

V gene: TRBV30
clone size: -
J gene: TRBJ2-1
D gene: TRBD2
CDR3 DNA: TGTGCCTGTCGTGGAATAGTGGGACTAGCGGGAGGGAGAGACAATGAGCAGTTCTTC
CDR3 protein: CACRGIVGLAGGRDNEQFF

V gene: TRBV9
clone size: few
J gene: TRBJ1-1
D gene: TRBD1
CDR3 DNA: TGTGCCAGCAGCCTAGATGGGGGACAGGAAGCTTTCTTT
CDR3 protein: CASSLDGGQEAFF

V gene: TRBV7-8
clone size: -
J gene: TRBJ1-1
D gene: -
CDR3 DNA: TGTGCCAGCAGCGAACGGTGGTCGAAGAACACTGAAGCTTTCTTT
CDR3 protein: CASSERWSKNTEAFF

V gene: TRBV28
clone size: -
J gene: TRBJ2-1
D gene: TRBD2
CDR3 DNA: TGTGCCAGCAGTACTCTTTTGGGAGGGGAGTTCTTC
CDR3 protein: CASSTLLGGEFF

V gene: TRBV19
clone size: -
J gene: TRBJ1-2
D gene: TRBD1
CDR3 DNA: TGTGCCAGTAGGGGACAGGGCTACTATGGCTACACCTTC
CDR3 protein: CASRGQGYYGYTF

V gene: TRBV7-9
clone size: -
J gene: TRBJ2-2
D gene: TRBD2
CDR3 DNA: TGTGCCAGCACCTTTATTACAGGGAGACTAGCGGGGAACACCGGGGAGCTGTTTTTT
CDR3 protein: CASTFITGRLAGNTGELFF

V gene: TRBV10-2
clone size: -
J gene: TRBJ2-2
D gene: -
CDR3 DNA: TGCGCCAGCACAGGCTACACCGGGGAGCTGTTTTTT
CDR3 protein: CASTGYTGELFF

V gene: TRBV28
clone size: -
J gene: TRBJ2-7
D gene: -
CDR3 DNA: TGTGCCAGCAGTATAAGGCACGGGGTAACCTACGAGCAGTACTTC
CDR3 protein: CASSIRHGVTYEQYF

V gene: TRBV29-1
clone size: -
J gene: TRBJ1-1
D gene: TRBD1
CDR3 DNA: TGCAGCGTTGCGGCAGGGGGCAGTAAGACTGAAGCTTTCTTT
CDR3 protein: CSVAAGGSKTEAFF

V gene: TRBV6-1
clone size: few
J gene: TRBJ1-4
D gene: -
CDR3 DNA: TGTGCCAGTTCCCAGGGGCGGGAAAAACTGTTTTTT
CDR3 protein: CASSQGREKLFF